The entry below gives a single T cell receptor (beta chain) sequence along with its context. As yet, its antigen is unknown. These data are taken from a study of radiation and T cells in renal cell carcinoma. Data came from immunoSEQ multiplex PCR; TCRdb stores just in-frame clones and leaves some out. The sample includes over 90,000 clones, approximately 82% of them seen just once. Time point noted: blood 4 weeks post-SBRT, at nephrectomy. Treatment defined: 15 Gy SBRT to primary tumor, nephrectomy 4 weeks later. Nephrectomy followed 15 Gy stereotactic body radiation by 4 weeks. Radiation-treated patients gave blood at baseline, week 2 and week 4. The study's findings and limits: No pretreatment tumor biopsies were available for baseline clonotypes. From baseline, blood top tumor clonotypes peaked at 2 weeks post-radiation.

From germline, CDR1 is MNHNS and CDR2 SASEGT. V lost 2 bases to trimming and J lost 6 bases, with 5 bases between them. This CDR3 comprises 12 residues. Sample: blood, taken from a patient whose treatment included radiotherapy and nephrectomy. V usage is TRBV6-1 and J usage is TRBJ1-5; no reliable D call. This sequence originates from a man between 60 and 70 years old with renal cell carcinoma. In DNA form, the CDR3 reads TGTGCCAGCAGTGAACGGGCTCAGCCCCAGCATTTT. Its protein is CASSERAQPQHF.